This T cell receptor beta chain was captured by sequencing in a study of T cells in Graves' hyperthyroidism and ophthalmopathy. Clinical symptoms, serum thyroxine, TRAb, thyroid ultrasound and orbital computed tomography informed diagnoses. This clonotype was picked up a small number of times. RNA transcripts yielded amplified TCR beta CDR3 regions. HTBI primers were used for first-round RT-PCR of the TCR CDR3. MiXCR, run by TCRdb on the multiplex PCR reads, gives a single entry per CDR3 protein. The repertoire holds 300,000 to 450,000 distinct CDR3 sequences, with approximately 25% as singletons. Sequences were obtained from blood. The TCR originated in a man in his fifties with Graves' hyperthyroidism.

The CDR3: CASTRVTDTQYF. CDR3 nucleotides: TGTGCCAGCACCCGGGTTACAGATACGCAGTATTTT. This sequence joins TRBV12-3 or TRBV12-4 and TRBJ2-3; no definite D call. V dropped 7 bases and J dropped 3 bases, with 8 bases sitting between them. The CDR3 runs to 12 residues.